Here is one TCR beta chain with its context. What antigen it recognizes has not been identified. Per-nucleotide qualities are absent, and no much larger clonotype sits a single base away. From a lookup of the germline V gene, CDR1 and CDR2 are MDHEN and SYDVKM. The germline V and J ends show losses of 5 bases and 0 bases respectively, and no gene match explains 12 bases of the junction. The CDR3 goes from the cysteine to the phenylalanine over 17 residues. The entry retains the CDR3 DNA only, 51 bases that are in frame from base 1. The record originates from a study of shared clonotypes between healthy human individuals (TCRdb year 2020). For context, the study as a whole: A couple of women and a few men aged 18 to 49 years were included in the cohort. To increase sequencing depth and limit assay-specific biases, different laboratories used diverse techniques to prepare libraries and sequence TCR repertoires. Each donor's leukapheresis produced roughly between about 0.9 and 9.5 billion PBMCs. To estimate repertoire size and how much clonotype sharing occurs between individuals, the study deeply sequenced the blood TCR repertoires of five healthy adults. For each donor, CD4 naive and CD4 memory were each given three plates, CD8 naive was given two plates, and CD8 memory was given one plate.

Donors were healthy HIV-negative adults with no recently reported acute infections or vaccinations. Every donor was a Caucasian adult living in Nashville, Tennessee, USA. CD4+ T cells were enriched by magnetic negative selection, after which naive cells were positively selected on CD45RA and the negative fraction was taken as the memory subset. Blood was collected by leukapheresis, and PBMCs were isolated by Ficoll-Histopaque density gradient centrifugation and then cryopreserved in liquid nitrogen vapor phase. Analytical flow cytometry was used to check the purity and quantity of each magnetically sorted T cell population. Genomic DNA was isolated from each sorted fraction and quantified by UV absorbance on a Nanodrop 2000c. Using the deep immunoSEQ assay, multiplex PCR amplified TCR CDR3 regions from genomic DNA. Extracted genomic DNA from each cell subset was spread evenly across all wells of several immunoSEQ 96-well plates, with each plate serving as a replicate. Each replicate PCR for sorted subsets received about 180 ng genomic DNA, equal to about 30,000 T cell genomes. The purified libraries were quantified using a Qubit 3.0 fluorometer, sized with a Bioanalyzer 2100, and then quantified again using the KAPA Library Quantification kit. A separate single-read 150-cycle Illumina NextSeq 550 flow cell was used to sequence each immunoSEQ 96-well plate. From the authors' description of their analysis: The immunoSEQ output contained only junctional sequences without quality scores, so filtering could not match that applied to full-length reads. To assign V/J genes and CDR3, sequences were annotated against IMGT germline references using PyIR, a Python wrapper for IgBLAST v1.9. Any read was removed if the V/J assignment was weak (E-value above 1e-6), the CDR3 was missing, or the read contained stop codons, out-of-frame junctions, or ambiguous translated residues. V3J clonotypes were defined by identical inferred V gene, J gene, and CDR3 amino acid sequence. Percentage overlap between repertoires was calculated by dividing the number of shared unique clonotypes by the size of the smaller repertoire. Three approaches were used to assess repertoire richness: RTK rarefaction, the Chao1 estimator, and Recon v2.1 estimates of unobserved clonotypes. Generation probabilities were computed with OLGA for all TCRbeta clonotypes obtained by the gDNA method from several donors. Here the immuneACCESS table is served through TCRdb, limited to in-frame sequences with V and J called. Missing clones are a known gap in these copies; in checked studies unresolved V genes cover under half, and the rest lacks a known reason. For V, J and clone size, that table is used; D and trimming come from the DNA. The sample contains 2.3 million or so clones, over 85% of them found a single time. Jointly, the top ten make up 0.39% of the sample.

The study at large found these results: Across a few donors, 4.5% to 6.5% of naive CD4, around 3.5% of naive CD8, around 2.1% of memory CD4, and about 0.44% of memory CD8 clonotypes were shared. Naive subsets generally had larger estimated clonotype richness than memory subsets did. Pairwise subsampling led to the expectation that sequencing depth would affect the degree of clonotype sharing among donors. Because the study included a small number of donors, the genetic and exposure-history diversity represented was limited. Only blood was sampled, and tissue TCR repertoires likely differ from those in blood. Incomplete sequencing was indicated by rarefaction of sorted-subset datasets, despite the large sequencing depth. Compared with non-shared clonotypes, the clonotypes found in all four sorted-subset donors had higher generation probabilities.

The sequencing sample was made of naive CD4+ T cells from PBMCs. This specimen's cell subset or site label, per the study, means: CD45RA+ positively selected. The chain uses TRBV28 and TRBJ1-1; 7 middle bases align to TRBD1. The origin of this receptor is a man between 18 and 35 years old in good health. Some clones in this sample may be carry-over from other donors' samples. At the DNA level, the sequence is TGTGCCAGCAGTCCACCGGGACAGAAGATAATGAACACTGAAGCTTTCTTT. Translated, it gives CASSPPGQKIMNTEAFF.